These T cell receptor beta chains were read from a single sample in a study of T-cell memory formation after mild COVID-19. In TCRdb, the 5' RACE reads were re-called with MiXCR into one record per CDR3 protein. The table shows roughly 260,000 distinct CDR3 sequences, with 16% occurring only once. Material for sequencing was PBMCs or a T cell subset sorted from them (not recorded which). The receptors were sampled from a man between 18 and 29 years old who had mild COVID-19 (a few samples of this study predate the infection). Cell type and time point are not known. Both conserved end residues are part of each CDR3. A D gene is named only where the DNA matches it firmly. For some rows the clone size is stated as once, few or many, or as a class when expanded; others skip it.

>TRBJ2-5|TRBV7-9|-|TRBD2
CASSLYGERGVQETQYF
TGTGCCAGCAGCTTATACGGGGAGCGGGGGGTCCAAGAGACCCAGTACTTC
>TRBJ2-5|TRBV7-2|few|TRBD2
CASSFAGDETQYF
TGTGCCAGCAGCTTTGCGGGGGATGAGACCCAGTACTTC
>TRBJ2-3|TRBV10-3|-|-
CAIKGTQGDTQYF
TGTGCCATCAAGGGCACCCAAGGAGATACGCAGTATTTT
>TRBJ1-1|TRBV7-2|many|-
CASSPGQNTEAFF
TGTGCCAGCAGCCCAGGACAGAACACTGAAGCTTTCTTT
>TRBJ2-1|TRBV6-2/TRBV6-3|few|-
CASSYSGNHEQFF
TGTGCCAGCAGTTACTCGGGGAACCATGAGCAGTTCTTC
>TRBJ1-5|TRBV6-2/TRBV6-3|many|-
CASSAGAGNQPQHF
TGTGCCAGCAGTGCAGGGGCAGGCAATCAGCCCCAGCATTTT
>TRBJ2-5|TRBV7-8|-|TRBD2
CASSSTAGLEIF
TGTGCCAGCAGCTCGACCGCCGGACTAGAGATCTTC
>TRBJ2-1|TRBV29-1|few|TRBD2
CSVLLLAGGSEQFF
TGCAGCGTCCTACTTTTAGCGGGGGGTAGTGAGCAGTTCTTC
>TRBJ2-5|TRBV7-9|-|TRBD1
CASSFGDRGQQETQYF
TGTGCCAGCAGCTTTGGGGACAGGGGACAGCAAGAGACCCAGTACTTC
>TRBJ2-3|TRBV20-1|-|-
CSARAGPSTDTQYF
TGCAGTGCTAGAGCCGGTCCTAGTACCGATACGCAGTATTTT
>TRBJ2-1|TRBV7-3|few|-
CASSLTAESNEQFF
TGTGCCAGCAGCTTAACGGCAGAAAGTAATGAGCAGTTCTTC
>TRBJ1-6|TRBV5-1|few|-
CASSLEGFGDSPLHF
TGCGCCAGCAGCTTGGAAGGGTTCGGGGATTCACCCCTCCACTTT
>TRBJ1-4|TRBV20-1|few|-
CSASNRVSTNEKLFF
TGCAGTGCTAGCAACAGGGTGTCGACTAATGAAAAACTGTTTTTT
>TRBJ2-5|TRBV5-1|-|-
CASSALDSTETQYF
TGCGCCAGCAGCGCCCTGGACAGTACAGAGACCCAGTACTTC
>TRBJ2-7|TRBV29-1|-|-
CSVERSGKGEQYF
TGCAGCGTTGAACGTAGCGGTAAGGGCGAGCAGTACTTC
>TRBJ2-1|TRBV7-3|many|-
CASSKDSGIQFF
TGTGCCAGCAGCAAAGATTCCGGGATCCAGTTCTTC
>TRBJ1-1|TRBV18|-|-
CASSPSPVGAMNTEAFF
TGTGCCAGCTCACCATCCCCCGTCGGGGCCATGAACACTGAAGCTTTCTTT
>TRBJ1-2|TRBV28|few|-
CASSLQTNYGYTF
TGTGCCAGCAGTTTGCAGACTAACTATGGCTACACCTTC
>TRBJ2-1|TRBV12-3/TRBV12-4|many|-
CASSLRGLNEQFF
TGTGCCAGCAGTTTGCGGGGGCTGAATGAGCAGTTCTTC
>TRBJ2-6|TRBV11-2|few|-
CASSLLRGAGANVLTF
TGTGCCAGCAGCTTATTGAGAGGGGCTGGGGCCAACGTCCTGACTTTC
>TRBJ1-4|TRBV5-6|few|TRBD1
CASSLQGQGLFGTNEKLFF
TGTGCCAGCAGCTTGCAAGGACAGGGGCTCTTCGGCACTAATGAAAAACTGTTTTTT
>TRBJ2-1|TRBV6-5|few|TRBD2
CASSFLQWTSGATPQFF
TGTGCCAGCAGTTTCCTCCAGTGGACTAGCGGGGCCACGCCCCAGTTCTTC